These 14 T cell receptor beta chains were sequenced from one sample in a study of cytomegalovirus exposure and HLA in healthy donors. PCR amplification relied on 60 Vbeta primers (plus 13 Jbeta primers). Some clones are missing from TCRdb's copy, which holds only in-frame ones; the method was immunoSEQ multiplex PCR. The sample comprises approximately 140,000 clones, 55% to 70% of which are singletons, and 6% to 8.5% rests with the top ten. Sequenced material: PBMCs. The receptors derive from a woman aged 55-70 years in good health and CMV-seropositive.

The J gene is TRBJ2-1, the V gene TRBV5-5; possibly TRBD1 for D (6 bases). CDR3 length: 12 amino acids. Trimming shortened V by 0 bases and J by 14 bases, and 12 bases separated the two germline ends. Germline V gene lookup returns CDR1 SGHKS and CDR2 YYEKEE (reference sequence). The CDR3 DNA sequence: TGTGCCAGCAGCTTGGTGGGACAAGGCGAGTTCTTC. Its translation is CASSLVGQGEFF.

The gene calls are TRBV10-3 and TRBJ1-2; the D is unclear. Deletions cut 6 bases from V and 2 bases from J, with 10 bases between. The length of the CDR3 is 13 residues. CDR1 is ENHRY, CDR2 SYGVKD, per germline. CDR3 protein: CAIRPGLNYGYTF. For the CDR3, the DNA is TGTGCCATCAGGCCCGGACTGAACTATGGCTACACCTTC.

The V call is TRBV28, the J call TRBJ2-1; TRBD2 matches at 7 bases. After removal of 1 base from V and 10 bases from J, the junction contained 10 bases not matched to a gene. Looked up from germline, CDR1 is MDHEN and CDR2 is SYDVKM. The length of the CDR3 is 15 residues. In DNA form, the CDR3 reads TGTGCCAGCAGTTTATTTGGGGCGGGAGTAGGGGAGCAGTTCTTC. Protein: CASSLFGAGVGEQFF.

The rearrangement joins TRBV7-2 to TRBJ1-5; 9 positions agree with TRBD1. CDR1 SGHTA and CDR2 FQGNSA come from the germline V gene. V lost 4 bases to trimming and J lost 8 bases; unmatched junction nucleotides: 3. This CDR3 region has 13 residues. The CDR3 coding sequence is TGTGCCAGCAGCTACAGGGGGCCGGAGCCCCAGCATTTT. It translates to CASSYRGPEPQHF.

The gene calls are TRBV27 and TRBJ2-7; tentative D call: TRBD2 (5 bases). The CDR3 length is 16 residues. Looked up from germline, CDR1 is MNHEY and CDR2 is SMNVEV (reference sequence). Between the trimmed V and J ends, which lost 3 bases and 0 bases, there was a span of 15 bases. The CDR3 sequence is CASSFLGSSSSYEQYF. As DNA, the CDR3 is TGTGCCAGCAGTTTTTTAGGGAGTTCTAGCTCCTACGAGCAGTACTTC.

V usage is TRBV5-1 and J usage is TRBJ2-6; D is uncertain. The V gene lost 0 bases and the J gene lost 4 bases, with 17 bases spanning the gap. Per the germline V gene, CDR1 is SGHRS and CDR2 is YFSETQ. The CDR3 loop spans 18 amino acids. This CDR3 reads CASSLDLSVSPGANVLTF. The CDR3 nucleotides are TGCGCCAGCAGCTTGGATCTCAGTGTCTCTCCCGGGGCCAACGTCCTGACTTTC.

The chain joins TRBV7-9 to TRBJ2-7, with TRBD2 as a possible D gene (6 bases). This CDR3 comprises 14 residues. The V end lost 5 bases, the J end lost 4 bases, and 15 bases lay between the germline ends. Germline CDR1 reads SEHNR; CDR2 reads FQNEAQ (reference sequence). For the CDR3, the DNA is TGTGCCAGCAGCCATTTAGCGGAGAGATACGAGCAGTACTTC. It yields the protein CASSHLAERYEQYF.

V and J are TRBV5-1 and TRBJ2-2, with 10 bases aligning to TRBD2. After removal of 7 bases from V and 5 bases from J, the junction contained 11 bases not matched to a gene. CDR1 and CDR2 from the germline V gene are SGHRS and YFSETQ. This CDR3 spans 16 amino acids. CDR3 in DNA: TGCGCCAGCCGCCTGATAGCGGGAGGTGATACCGGGGAGCTGTTTTTT. Translated: CASRLIAGGDTGELFF.

This chain uses TRBV6-1 with TRBJ2-4; the D gene is possibly TRBD2 (6 bases). Germline V gives CDR1 MNHNS, CDR2 SASEGT. With 3 bases removed from V and 8 bases from J, the gap between germline ends came to 11 bases. The CDR3 length is 13 residues. CDR3 loop: CASSDQPGDIQYF. The CDR3 region has the DNA TGTGCCAGCAGTGACCAACCGGGGGACATTCAGTACTTC.

The chain employs TRBV28 and TRBJ2-4, with 10 positions matching TRBD1. The CDR3 runs to 15 residues. With 8 bases clipped from V and 3 bases from J, the junction kept 7 bases outside the gene matches. Germline CDR1 is MDHEN and CDR2 is SYDVKM. The CDR3 nucleotides are TGTGCCAGCGAGACAGGGGGCAGTGGCAAAAACATTCAGTACTTC. Its translation is CASETGGSGKNIQYF.

The chain links TRBV2 to TRBJ1-5, with TRBD1 as a possible D gene (5 bases). Germline V gene data show CDR1 as SNHLY and CDR2 as FYNNEI. The V end was cut by 6 bases, the J end by 0 bases, with 6 bases between. This CDR3 comprises 13 residues. The chain's CDR3 is CASRGDSNQPQHF. The CDR3 DNA sequence: TGTGCCAGCAGAGGGGATAGCAATCAGCCCCAGCATTTT.

The rearrangement uses TRBV27 and TRBJ2-3; 8 bases are shared with TRBD2. Losses at the gene ends were 3 bases for V and 0 bases for J; bases not matched to a gene: 2. This CDR3 contains 15 residues. Per the germline V gene, CDR1 is MNHEY and CDR2 is SMNVEV (reference sequence). Here the CDR3 DNA reads TGTGCCAGCAGTTTGACTAGCGAGAGCACAGATACGCAGTATTTT. Translation: CASSLTSESTDTQYF.

This clone was seen a handful of times. The V call is TRBV28, the J call TRBJ1-2; D gene unclear. CDR1 is MDHEN and CDR2 is SYDVKM in the germline V gene. Trimming pared 7 bases from V and 4 bases from J, leaving 19 bases between. CDR3 length equals 15 residues. Written as DNA, the CDR3 is TGTGCCAGCACTCCCCAAGGCACTACTTCCTATGGCTACACCTTC. This sequence encodes CASTPQGTTSYGYTF.

V is TRBV7-9 and J is TRBJ2-7; weak D call: TRBD2 (6 bases). The germline V and J ends were trimmed by 2 bases and 2 bases, with 10 bases remaining between them. Germline-derived CDR1 and CDR2 are SEHNR and FQNEAQ (reference sequence). The CDR3 has 14 residues. CDR3 DNA: TGTGCCAGCAGCTTACGGGAGTCCCCCTACGAGCAGTACTTC. It encodes CASSLRESPYEQYF.